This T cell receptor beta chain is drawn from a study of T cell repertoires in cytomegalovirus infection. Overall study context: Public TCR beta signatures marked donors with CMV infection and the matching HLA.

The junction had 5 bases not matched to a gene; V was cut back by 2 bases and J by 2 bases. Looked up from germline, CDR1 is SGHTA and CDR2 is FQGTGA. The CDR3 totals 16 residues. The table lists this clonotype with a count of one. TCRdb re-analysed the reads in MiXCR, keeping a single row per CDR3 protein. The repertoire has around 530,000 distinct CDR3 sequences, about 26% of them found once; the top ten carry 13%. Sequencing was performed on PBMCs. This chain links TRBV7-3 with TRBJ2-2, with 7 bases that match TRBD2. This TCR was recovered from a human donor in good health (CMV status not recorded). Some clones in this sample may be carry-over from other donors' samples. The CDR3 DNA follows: TGTGCCAGCAGCTTATTACCTAGCGGCAACACCGGGGAGCTGTTTTTT. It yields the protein CASSLLPSGNTGELFF.